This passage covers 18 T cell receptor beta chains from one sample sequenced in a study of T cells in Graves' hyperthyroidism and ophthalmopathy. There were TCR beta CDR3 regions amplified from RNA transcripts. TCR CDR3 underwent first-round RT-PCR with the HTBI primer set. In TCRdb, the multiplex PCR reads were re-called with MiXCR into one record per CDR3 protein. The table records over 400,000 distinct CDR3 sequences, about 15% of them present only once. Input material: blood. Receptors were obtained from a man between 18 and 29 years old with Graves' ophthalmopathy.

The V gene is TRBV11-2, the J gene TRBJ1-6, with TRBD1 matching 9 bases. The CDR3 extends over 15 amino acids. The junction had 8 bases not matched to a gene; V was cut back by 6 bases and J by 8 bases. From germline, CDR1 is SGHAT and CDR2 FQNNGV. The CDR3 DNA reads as TGTGCCAGCAGTGCAACAGGGGGCTGGGATTCACCCCTCCACTTT. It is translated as CASSATGGWDSPLHF.

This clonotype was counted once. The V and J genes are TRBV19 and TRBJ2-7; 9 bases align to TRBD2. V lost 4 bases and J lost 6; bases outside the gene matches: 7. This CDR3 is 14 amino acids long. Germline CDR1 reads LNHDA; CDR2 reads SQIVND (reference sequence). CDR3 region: CASSSSSGTGEQYF. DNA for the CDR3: TGTGCCAGTAGTAGCTCTAGCGGGACCGGCGAGCAGTACTTC.

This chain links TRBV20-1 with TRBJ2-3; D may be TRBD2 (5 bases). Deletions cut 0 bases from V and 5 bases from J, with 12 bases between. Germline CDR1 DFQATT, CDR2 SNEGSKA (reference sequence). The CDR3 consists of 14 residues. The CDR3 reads CSARDTLALDTQYF. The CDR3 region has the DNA TGCAGTGCTAGAGATACCCTAGCACTAGATACGCAGTATTTT.

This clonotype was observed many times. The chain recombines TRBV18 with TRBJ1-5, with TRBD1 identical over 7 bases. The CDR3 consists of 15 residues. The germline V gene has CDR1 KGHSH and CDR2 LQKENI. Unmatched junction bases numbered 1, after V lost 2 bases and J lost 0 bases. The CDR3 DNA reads TGTGCCAGCTCACCAGGACAGGATAGCAATCAGCCCCAGCATTTT. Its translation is CASSPGQDSNQPQHF.

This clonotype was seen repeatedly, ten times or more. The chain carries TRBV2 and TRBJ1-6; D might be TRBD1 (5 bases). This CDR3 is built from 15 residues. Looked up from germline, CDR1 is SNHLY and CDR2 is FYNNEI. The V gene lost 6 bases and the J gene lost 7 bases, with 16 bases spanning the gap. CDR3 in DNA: TGTGCCAGCAGGGGGCCGGGAACCACCAATTCACCCCTCCACTTT. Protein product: CASRGPGTTNSPLHF. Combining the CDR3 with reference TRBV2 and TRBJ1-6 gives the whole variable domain EPEVTQTPSHQVTQMGQEVILRCVPISNHLYFYWYRQILGQKVEFLVSFYNNEISEKSEIFDDQFSVERPDGSNFTLKIRSTKLEDSAMYFCASRGPGTTNSPLHFGNGTRLTVT.

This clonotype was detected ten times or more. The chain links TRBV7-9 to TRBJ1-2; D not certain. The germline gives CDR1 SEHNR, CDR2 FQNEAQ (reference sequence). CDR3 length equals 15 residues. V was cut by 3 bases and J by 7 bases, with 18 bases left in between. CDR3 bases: TGTGCCAGCAGCTTTGAGGTTGCGGCCTGGAGTGGCTACACCTTC. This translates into CASSFEVAAWSGYTF.

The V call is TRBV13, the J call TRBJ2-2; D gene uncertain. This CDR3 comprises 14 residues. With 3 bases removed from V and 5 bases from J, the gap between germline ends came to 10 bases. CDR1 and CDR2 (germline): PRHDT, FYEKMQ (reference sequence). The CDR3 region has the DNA TGTGCCAGCAGCTTCTTTACCCCTACCGGGGAGCTGTTTTTT. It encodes CASSFFTPTGELFF.

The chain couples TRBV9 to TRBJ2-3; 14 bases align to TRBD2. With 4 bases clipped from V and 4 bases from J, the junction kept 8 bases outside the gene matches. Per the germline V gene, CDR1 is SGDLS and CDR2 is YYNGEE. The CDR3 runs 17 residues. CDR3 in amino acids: CASSPRLAGGRSDTQYF. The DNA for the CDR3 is TGTGCCAGCAGCCCAAGACTAGCGGGGGGGCGTTCAGATACGCAGTATTTT.

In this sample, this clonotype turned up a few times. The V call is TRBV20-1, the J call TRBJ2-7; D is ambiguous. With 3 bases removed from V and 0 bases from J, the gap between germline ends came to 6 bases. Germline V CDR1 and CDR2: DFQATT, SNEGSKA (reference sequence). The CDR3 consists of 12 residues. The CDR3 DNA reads TGCAGTGCTAGTGTCAGCTCCTACGAGCAGTACTTC. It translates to CSASVSSYEQYF.

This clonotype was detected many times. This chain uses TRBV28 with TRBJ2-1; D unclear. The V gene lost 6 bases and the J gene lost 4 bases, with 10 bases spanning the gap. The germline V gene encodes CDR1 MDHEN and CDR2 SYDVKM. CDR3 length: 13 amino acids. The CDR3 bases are TGTGCCAGCAGGAAGACGGGTTACAATGAGCAGTTCTTC. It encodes CASRKTGYNEQFF.

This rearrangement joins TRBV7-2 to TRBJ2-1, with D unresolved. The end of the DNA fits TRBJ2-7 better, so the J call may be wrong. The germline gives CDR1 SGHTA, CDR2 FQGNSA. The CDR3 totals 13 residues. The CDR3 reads CASSLVLGGEQYF. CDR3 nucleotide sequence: TGTGCCAGCAGCTTAGTGTTGGGCGGTGAGCAGTACTTC.

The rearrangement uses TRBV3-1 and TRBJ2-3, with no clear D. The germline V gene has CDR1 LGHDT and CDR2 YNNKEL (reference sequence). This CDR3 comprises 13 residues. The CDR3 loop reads CVRPPAATDTQYF. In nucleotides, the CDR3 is TGTGTCAGGCCCCCGGCAGCCACAGATACGCAGTATTTT.

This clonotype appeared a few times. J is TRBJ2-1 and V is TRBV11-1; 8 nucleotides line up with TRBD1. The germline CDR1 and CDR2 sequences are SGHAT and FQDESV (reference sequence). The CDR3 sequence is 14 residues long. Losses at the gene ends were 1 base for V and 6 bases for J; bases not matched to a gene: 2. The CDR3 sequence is CASSLDGQGNEQFF. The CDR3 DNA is TGTGCCAGCAGCTTAGACGGACAGGGCAATGAGCAGTTCTTC.

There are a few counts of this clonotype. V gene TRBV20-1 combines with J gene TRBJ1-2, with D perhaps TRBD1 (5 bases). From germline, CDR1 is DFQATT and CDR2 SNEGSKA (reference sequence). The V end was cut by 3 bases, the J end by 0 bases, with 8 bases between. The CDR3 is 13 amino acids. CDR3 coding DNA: TGCAGTGCTAGCCTGGACACTAACTATGGCTACACCTTC. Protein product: CSASLDTNYGYTF.

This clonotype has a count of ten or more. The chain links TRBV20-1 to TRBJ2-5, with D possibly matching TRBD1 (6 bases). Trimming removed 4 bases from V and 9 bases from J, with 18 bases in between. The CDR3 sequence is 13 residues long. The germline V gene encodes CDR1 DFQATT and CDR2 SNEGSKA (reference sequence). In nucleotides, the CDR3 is TGCAGTGCTACTACACAGGGAAAGGCGGCCCAGTACTTC. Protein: CSATTQGKAAQYF.

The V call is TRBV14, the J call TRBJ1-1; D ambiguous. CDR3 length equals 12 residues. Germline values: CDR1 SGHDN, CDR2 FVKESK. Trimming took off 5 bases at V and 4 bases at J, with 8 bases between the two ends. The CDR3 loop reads CASSTGATEAFF. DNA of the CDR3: TGTGCCAGCAGCACGGGAGCCACTGAAGCTTTCTTT. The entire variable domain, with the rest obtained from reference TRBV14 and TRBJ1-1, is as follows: EAGVTQFPSHSVIEKGQTVTLRCDPISGHDNLYWYRRVMGKEIKFLLHFVKESKQDESGMPNNRFLAERTGGTYSTLKVQPAELEDSGVYFCASSTGATEAFFGQGTRLTVV.

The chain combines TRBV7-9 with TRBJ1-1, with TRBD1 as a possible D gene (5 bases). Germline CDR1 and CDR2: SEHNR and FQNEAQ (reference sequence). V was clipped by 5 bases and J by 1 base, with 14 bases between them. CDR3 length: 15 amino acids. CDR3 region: CASSPPGLGNTEAFF. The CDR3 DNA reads TGTGCCAGCAGCCCTCCGGGACTGGGGAACACTGAAGCTTTCTTT.

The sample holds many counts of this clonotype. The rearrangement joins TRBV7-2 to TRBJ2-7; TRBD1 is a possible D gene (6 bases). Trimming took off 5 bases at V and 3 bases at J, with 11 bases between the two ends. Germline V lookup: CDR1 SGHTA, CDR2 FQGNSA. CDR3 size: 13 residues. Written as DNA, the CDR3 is TGTGCCAGCAGCCGTACAGGGAACTACGAGCAGTACTTC. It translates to CASSRTGNYEQYF.